Listed below are T cell receptor beta chains from one sample, sequenced in a study of shared clonotypes between healthy human individuals. The method was immunoSEQ multiplex PCR; TCRdb's version includes in-frame clones alone and lacks a portion of them. This sample has a few million clones, with approximately 95% found just once. The sample comprised naive CD4+ T cells from PBMCs. These receptors all stem from a young man in good health. Some clones in this sample may be carry-over from other donors' samples. CDR3s include the opening cysteine and the closing phenylalanine or tryptophan.

TRBV6-4 | CASRWGQPQHF
TRBV15 | CATRRLGSGRDYEQYF
TRBV7-8 | CASSLGFAGELFF
TRBV29-1 | CSVSGTSDDTQYF
TRBV6-1 | CASSLGSGYGYTF
TRBV27 | CASSFDRPAGTLKSYEQYF
TRBV9 | CASSARQGAGYGYTF
TRBV7-2 | CASSLTGSSYEQYF
TRBV6-5 | CASSYPADIDYGYTF
TRBV4-1 | CASRRESAYEQYF
TRBV30 | CAWSDRATYEQYF
TRBV12-5 | CASGSGGGLGADTQYF